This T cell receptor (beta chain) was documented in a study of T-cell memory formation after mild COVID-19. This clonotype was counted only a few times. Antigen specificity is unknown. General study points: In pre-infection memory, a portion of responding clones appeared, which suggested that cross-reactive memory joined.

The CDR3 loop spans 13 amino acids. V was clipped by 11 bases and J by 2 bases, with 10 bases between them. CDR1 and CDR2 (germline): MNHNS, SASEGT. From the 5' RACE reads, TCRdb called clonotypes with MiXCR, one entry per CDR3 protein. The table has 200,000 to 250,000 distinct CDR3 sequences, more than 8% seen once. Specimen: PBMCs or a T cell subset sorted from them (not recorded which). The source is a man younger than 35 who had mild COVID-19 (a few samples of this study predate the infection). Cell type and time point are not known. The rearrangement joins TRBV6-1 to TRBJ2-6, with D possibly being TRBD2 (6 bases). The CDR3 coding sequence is TGTGCCGGCCGGAGGGCTGGGGCCAACGTCCTGACTTTC. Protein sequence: CAGRRAGANVLTF.